The 8 T cell receptor beta chains listed next were all sequenced from one sample in a study of blood T cells in healthy people across ages. Then a second PCR, running roughly 7 to 11 cycles, was carried out with a sample-barcoded 5' primer and a J-beta primer mix. TCRdb passed the 5' RACE reads through MiXCR, listing each CDR3 protein once. The data show approximately 960,000 distinct CDR3 sequences, about 29% seen once. The same sample was also used in a study of T cells of mothers and their children.

The sample comprised blood. Receptors were obtained from a woman aged 40-49 years in good health.

The count of this clonotype is one. V and J are TRBV20-1 and TRBJ2-3; D remains unclear. Germline CDR1 reads DFQATT; CDR2 reads SNEGSKA (reference sequence). There are 11 residues in the CDR3. Trimming pared 5 bases from V and 5 bases from J, leaving 8 bases between. As DNA, the CDR3 is TGCAGTGCTCAATGGGGAGATACGCAGTATTTT. Translated: CSAQWGDTQYF.

This chain joins TRBV20-1 and TRBJ2-3; D is unresolved. This CDR3 spans 12 amino acids. Germline CDR1 DFQATT, CDR2 SNEGSKA (reference sequence). V gave up 8 bases and J gave up 5 bases, with 14 bases separating them. The CDR3 sequence is CSPSLELDTQYF. DNA for the CDR3: TGCAGTCCTTCTCTGGAGCTAGATACGCAGTATTTT.

This chain uses TRBV24-1 with TRBJ2-1; 11 nucleotides align to TRBD1. The CDR3 consists of 15 residues. From germline, CDR1 is KGHDR and CDR2 SFDVKD. J was trimmed by 10 bases and V by 4 bases; bases with no gene match: 8. The CDR3 nucleotides read TGTGCCACCAGTGAGATTGGGACAGGGGGTGACGAGCAGTTCTTC. It codes for CATSEIGTGGDEQFF.

This chain joins TRBV14 and TRBJ1-2; the D is unclear. V shed 1 base and J shed 5 bases, with 8 bases lying between them. The germline V gene encodes CDR1 SGHDN and CDR2 FVKESK. This CDR3 contains 13 residues. CDR3 bases: TGTGCCAGCAGCCAAGTGTTCGGTTATGGCTACACCTTC. Translation gives CASSQVFGYGYTF.

This sequence joins TRBV7-6 and TRBJ2-7, with D perhaps matching TRBD1 or TRBD2 (5 bases each). The CDR3 totals 15 residues. In germline, CDR1 is SGHVS, CDR2 FNYEAQ. V shed 5 bases and J shed 4 bases, with 18 bases lying between them. The CDR3 DNA is TGTGCCAGCAGCACAGGTGCTAGGGGCGGGTACGAGCAGTACTTC. It yields the protein CASSTGARGGYEQYF.

This chain connects TRBV5-1 to TRBJ2-3; 7 positions agree with TRBD2. The germline V gene encodes CDR1 SGHRS and CDR2 YFSETQ. J was trimmed by 5 bases and V by 0 bases; bases with no gene match: 9. This CDR3 region has 16 residues. The CDR3 loop is CASSLASGGVRDTQYF. As DNA, the CDR3 is TGCGCCAGCAGCTTGGCCTCGGGAGGTGTCAGAGATACGCAGTATTTT.

The CDR3 nucleotides read TGTGCCAGCAAGGGGGACCTCTATGGCTACACCTTC. This translates into CASKGDLYGYTF. V and J are TRBV28 and TRBJ1-2; the D gene is possibly TRBD1 (6 bases). The CDR3 is 12 amino acids. In germline, CDR1 is MDHEN, CDR2 SYDVKM. Trimming removed 7 bases from V and 4 bases from J, with 10 bases in between.

A word on this clonotype: A read error may produce the germline difference seen at one junction end. The V and J genes are TRBV27 and TRBJ2-1; possible D gene TRBD1, 5 bases. The CDR3 has 13 residues. Per germline, CDR1 MNHEY and CDR2 SMNVEV (reference sequence). This chain's CDR3 is CASRLWWGFEQFF. The CDR3 DNA follows: TGTGCCAGCAGGTTATGGTGGGGCTTTGAGCAGTTCTTC.